These 14 T cell receptor beta chains originate from one sample sequenced in a study of OX40 agonist ivuxolimab in advanced cancers. This table comes from immunoSEQ multiplex PCR, and its TCRdb copy is limited to in-frame clones, with some not included. This sample has approximately 49,000 clones, with 80% to 90% found just once. Material: CD4+ or CD8+ T cells sorted from blood, obtained in a trial of the OX40 agonist ivuxolimab. These receptors were taken from an adult with an advanced solid tumor such as melanoma, head and neck, liver or kidney cancer.

This chain links TRBV6-5 with TRBJ2-7; 9 positions match TRBD1. V trimming: 2 bases; J trimming: 4 bases; junction bases outside the gene matches: 3. Germline V lookup: CDR1 MNHEY, CDR2 SVGAGI. CDR3 length equals 14 residues. CDR3 coding DNA: TGTGCCAGCAGTTACCGGACAGGGGTTTACGAGCAGTACTTC. This codes for CASSYRTGVYEQYF.

To note about this clone: The junction differs from germline at one of its ends, possibly a read error. The V gene is TRBV6-1, the J gene TRBJ2-5, with D perhaps assigned TRBD1 or TRBD2 (6 bases each). The germline V gene encodes CDR1 MNHNS and CDR2 SASEGT. The CDR3 runs to 14 residues. CDR3 sequence: CASRRDAGQEAQYF. The CDR3 region has the DNA TGTGCCAGCAGGAGAGACGCGGGACAAGAGGCCCAGTACTTC.

This clone was counted a few times. The genes are TRBV2 and TRBJ2-3; 7 nucleotides align to TRBD1. The CDR3 is made up of 16 amino acids. Germline V CDR1 and CDR2: SNHLY, FYNNEI. The trim removed 1 base at V and 3 bases at J, leaving 7 bases unmatched. For the CDR3, the DNA is TGTGCCAGCAGTGAAGAAACAGGGGTTAGAACAGATACGCAGTATTTT. Its translation is CASSEETGVRTDTQYF.

The chain combines TRBV5-6 with TRBJ2-6; 7 nucleotides agree with TRBD1. This CDR3 is built from 18 residues. Germline CDR1 and CDR2: SGHDT and YYEEEE. The J segment lost 4 bases and the V segment lost 1 base, leaving 11 bases of the junction unmatched. The CDR3 DNA sequence: TGTGCCAGCAGCTTGAGGAACAGGGGTTGGAGCGGGGCCAACGTCCTGACTTTC. Translated: CASSLRNRGWSGANVLTF.

This chain uses TRBV28 with TRBJ2-5; D is possibly TRBD1 or TRBD2 (7 bases each). The J call may be faulty, since TRBJ2-7 better matches the DNA end. Germline assignment: CDR1 MDHEN and CDR2 SYDVKM. The CDR3 extends over 15 amino acids. The CDR3 DNA sequence: TGTGCCAGCACCCCCGGGCCAGGGGGGGCCTACGAGCAGTACTTC. It is translated as CASTPGPGGAYEQYF.

The chain joins TRBV2 to TRBJ1-5; TRBD1 aligns across 9 bases. Germline CDR1 reads SNHLY; CDR2 reads FYNNEI. The CDR3 extends over 14 amino acids. The trim removed 4 bases at V and 6 bases at J, leaving 4 bases unmatched. CDR3 in amino acids: CASSAQGAGQPQHF. The CDR3, as DNA: TGTGCCAGCAGTGCACAGGGGGCAGGTCAGCCCCAGCATTTT.

The chain joins TRBV5-1 to TRBJ1-2; 7 positions match TRBD1. The V gene end was trimmed by 0 bases and the J gene end by 4 bases; junction bases not matched to a gene: 3. Germline assignment: CDR1 SGHRS and CDR2 YFSETQ. The CDR3 consists of 14 residues. The CDR3 DNA follows: TGCGCCAGCAGCTTGGCCGGGACAGCCTATGGCTACACCTTC. It specifies CASSLAGTAYGYTF.

The chain is built from TRBV6-5 and TRBJ2-1, with 7 bases fitting TRBD2. Unmatched junction bases numbered 6, after V lost 4 bases and J lost 0 bases. Germline CDR1 and CDR2: MNHEY and SVGAGI. This CDR3 contains 16 residues. CDR3 DNA: TGTGCCAGCAGTTTAGCGGGCACGAGCTCCTACAATGAGCAGTTCTTC. Translated, it gives CASSLAGTSSYNEQFF.

CDR3 region: CASSYTLAGGETQYF. Written as DNA, the CDR3 is TGTGCCAGCAGTTACACACTAGCGGGAGGAGAGACCCAGTACTTC. This sequence joins TRBV6-5 and TRBJ2-5; 12 nucleotides match TRBD2. The length of the CDR3 is 15 residues. V was clipped by 2 bases and J by 4 bases; unmatched bases: 2. Looked up from germline, CDR1 is MNHEY and CDR2 is SVGAGI.

The CDR3 protein is CASGLVFTGMEYNEQFF. The CDR3 DNA is TGTGCTAGTGGTTTGGTATTCACAGGGATGGAATACAATGAGCAGTTCTTC. The chain links TRBV12-5 to TRBJ2-1, with D tentatively TRBD1 (6 bases). CDR3 length: 17 amino acids. Between the trimmed V and J ends, which lost 0 bases and 4 bases, there was a span of 16 bases. The germline V gene has CDR1 LGHNT and CDR2 FRNRAP.

In DNA form, the CDR3 reads TGTGCCAGCTCAAGACAGGGAGGATACGAGCAGTACTTC. Translation gives CASSRQGGYEQYF. The chain recombines TRBV27 with TRBJ2-7, with D possibly TRBD1 on 7 matching bases. The CDR3 covers 13 residues. The ends were cut back, 8 bases at V and 4 bases at J, with 15 bases in the middle. Germline CDR1 MNHEY, CDR2 SMNVEV (reference sequence).

The V call is TRBV7-3, the J call TRBJ2-2; 7 bases match TRBD1. Germline CDR1 reads SGHTA; CDR2 reads FQGTGA. CDR3 length equals 13 residues. Trimming at V came to 5 bases and at J to 6 bases, leaving 3 bases not matched to a gene. In DNA, the CDR3 is TGTGCCAGCAGCCTCCAGGGGGCCGGGGAGCTGTTTTTT. Its translation: CASSLQGAGELFF.

J is TRBJ2-1 and V is TRBV7-2, with D perhaps matching TRBD2 (5 bases). Germline values: CDR1 SGHTA, CDR2 FQGNSA. The CDR3 covers 15 residues. The V and J ends lost 5 bases and 6 bases respectively, with 17 bases between them. The CDR3 sequence: CASSRRGGLSNEQFF. The DNA for the CDR3 is TGTGCCAGCAGCCGCCGAGGTGGACTGAGCAATGAGCAGTTCTTC.

The rearrangement links TRBV2 to TRBJ2-7; TRBD2 matches at 11 bases. The CDR3 runs 14 residues. CDR1 and CDR2 from the germline V gene are SNHLY and FYNNEI. V dropped 6 bases and J dropped 5; count of bases not matched to a gene: 6. In DNA, the CDR3 is TGTGCCAGCAGCAGGGGACTAGCGGAAAACGAGCAGTACTTC. This codes for CASSRGLAENEQYF.